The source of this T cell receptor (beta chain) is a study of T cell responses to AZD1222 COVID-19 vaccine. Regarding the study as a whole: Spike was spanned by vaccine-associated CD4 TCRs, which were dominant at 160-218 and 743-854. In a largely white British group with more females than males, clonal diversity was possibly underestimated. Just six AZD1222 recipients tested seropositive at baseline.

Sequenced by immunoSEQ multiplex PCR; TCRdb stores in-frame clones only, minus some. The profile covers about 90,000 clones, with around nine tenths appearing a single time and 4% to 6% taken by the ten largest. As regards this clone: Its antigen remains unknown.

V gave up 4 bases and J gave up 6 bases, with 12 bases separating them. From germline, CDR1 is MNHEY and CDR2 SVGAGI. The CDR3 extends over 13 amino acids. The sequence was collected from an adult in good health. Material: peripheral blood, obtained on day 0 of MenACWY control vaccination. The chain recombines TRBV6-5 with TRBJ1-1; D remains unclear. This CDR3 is CASSLLTPPEAFF. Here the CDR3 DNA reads TGTGCCAGCAGTTTGTTGACCCCCCCTGAAGCTTTCTTT.